This T cell receptor (beta chain) was documented in a study of graft-versus-host responses after intestinal transplantation. With regard to this clone: Its specificity is unknown.

Sequenced by immunoSEQ multiplex PCR; TCRdb stores in-frame clones only, minus some. Of about 120,000 clones in the sample, 90% are singletons; the top ten hold approximately 0.17%. The source was unstimulated CD4+ T cells sorted from spleen or lymph node cells, collected before intestinal transplant. The clonotype was recovered from a human donor who received an intestinal transplant.

CDR3 nucleotide sequence: TGTGCCAGCTCACCGCGGGGTCGACAAGAGACCCAGTACTTC. Its protein product is CASSPRGRQETQYF. The genes are TRBV18 and TRBJ2-5; TRBD2 might be the D (6 bases). The CDR3 is 14 amino acids. Germline V gives CDR1 KGHSH, CDR2 LQKENI. The V end lost 3 bases, the J end lost 2 bases, and 10 bases lay between the germline ends.